These 11 T cell receptor beta chains were sequenced from one sample in a study of T cell repertoires in ileal Crohn's disease. The time point was: neoterminal ileum biopsy at postoperative endoscopy, about 6 months after surgery. Using immunoSEQ multiplex PCR, the repertoire was profiled, and TCRdb retains in-frame clones only, with some absent. The sample includes about 62,000 clones, 70% to 90% of them seen just once. Sequenced sample: ileal tissue. Receptors originate from an adult with Crohn's disease.

In this sample, this clone turned up once. V is TRBV5-6 and J is TRBJ2-1; 12 bases match TRBD2. With 3 bases clipped from V and 6 bases from J, the junction kept 4 bases outside the gene matches. The germline V gene has CDR1 SGHDT and CDR2 YYEEEE. This CDR3 is built from 15 residues. CDR3 nucleotides: TGTGCCAGCAGCTGGACTAGCGGGACCCTCAATGAGCAGTTCTTC. Its translation: CASSWTSGTLNEQFF.

The chain's CDR3 is CASSWSPGTVKNYGYTF. The CDR3 DNA sequence: TGTGCCAGCAGCTGGTCGCCCGGGACAGTAAAAAACTATGGCTACACCTTC. The chain couples TRBV7-2 to TRBJ1-2; 7 bases map to TRBD1. Germline values: CDR1 SGHTA, CDR2 FQGNSA. The ends lost 4 bases at V and 2 bases at J; junction bases unmatched: 13. The CDR3 has 17 amino acids.

This chain links TRBV2 with TRBJ2-2; possibly TRBD1 for D (7 bases). The CDR3 is 16 amino acids. Per germline, CDR1 SNHLY and CDR2 FYNNEI. V shed 2 bases and J shed 3 bases, with 13 bases lying between them. Written as DNA, the CDR3 is TGTGCCAGCAGTGAATGGCAGGGGGGTGACACCGGGGAGCTGTTTTTT. Its translation: CASSEWQGGDTGELFF.

This chain joins TRBV29-1 and TRBJ2-1; 8 bases line up with TRBD2. Trimming at V came to 0 bases and at J to 6 bases, leaving 1 base not matched to a gene. The CDR3 extends over 13 amino acids. From germline, CDR1 is SQVTM and CDR2 ANQGSEA. The DNA of the CDR3 is TGCAGCGTTGAAGATGGGACTAGCAATGAGCAGTTCTTC. Its translation is CSVEDGTSNEQFF.

J is TRBJ1-4 and V is TRBV7-9, with D possibly TRBD1 on 6 matching bases. V shed 1 base and J shed 8 bases, with 11 bases lying between them. CDR3 length: 14 amino acids. Germline CDR1 reads SEHNR; CDR2 reads FQNEAQ (reference sequence). The CDR3 DNA is TGTGCCAGCAGCTTAGACAGGGACAAAGAAAAACTGTTTTTT. It yields the protein CASSLDRDKEKLFF.

The chain links TRBV9 to TRBJ2-1; the D gene is possibly TRBD1 (5 bases). Germline V gene sequence: CDR1 SGDLS, CDR2 YYNGEE. The CDR3 length is 15 residues. The V and J ends lost 4 bases and 7 bases respectively, with 18 bases between them. CDR3 region: CASSPVISAGNEQFF. CDR3 DNA sequence: TGTGCCAGCAGCCCGGTCATCTCCGCAGGGAATGAGCAGTTCTTC.

This clone was seen just once. The chain links TRBV6-6 to TRBJ1-1; unclear D gene. The ends were cut back, 4 bases at V and 1 base at J, with 7 bases in the middle. Germline V CDR1 and CDR2: MNHNY, SVGAGI (reference sequence). The CDR3 is 13 residues long. The DNA for the CDR3 is TGTGCCAGCAGTTTCTACGGGAACACTGAAGCTTTCTTT. Translating gives CASSFYGNTEAFF.

This chain uses TRBV30 with TRBJ1-4; 11 nucleotides line up with TRBD1. V was pared by 1 base and J by 7 bases, with 5 bases of the junction left unmatched. Germline V gene data show CDR1 as GTSNPN and CDR2 as SVGIG (reference sequence). The CDR3 has 15 amino acids. DNA of the CDR3: TGTGCCTGGAGTGACGGGACAGGGGGGAGTGAAAAACTGTTTTTT. Protein sequence: CAWSDGTGGSEKLFF.

The chain joins TRBV9 to TRBJ1-2, with D unresolved. Trimming cost V 4 bases and J 12 bases, with 16 bases left between them. Germline-derived CDR1 and CDR2 are SGDLS and YYNGEE. This CDR3 contains 12 residues. CDR3 in amino acids: CASSPQGLGDTF. Written as DNA, the CDR3 is TGTGCCAGCAGCCCACAAGGACTCGGAGACACCTTC.

The chain recombines TRBV15 with TRBJ2-2; no reliable D call. The CDR3 spans 14 residues. Germline CDR1 and CDR2: LNHNV and YYDKDF (reference sequence). The V and J ends lost 1 base and 6 bases respectively, with 9 bases between them. CDR3 nucleotides: TGTGCCACCAGCAGAGTTTTAAATGCCGGGGAGCTGTTTTTT. As protein: CATSRVLNAGELFF.

This clone turned up a few times. The V and J genes are TRBV7-2 and TRBJ1-2; 7 positions agree with TRBD1. Trimming removed 1 base from V and 2 bases from J; junction bases left unmatched: 4. The CDR3 contains 15 residues. Germline CDR1 is SGHTA and CDR2 is FQGNSA. CDR3 sequence: CASSLDRGGNYGYTF. The CDR3, as DNA: TGTGCCAGCAGCTTAGACAGGGGCGGGAACTATGGCTACACCTTC.